This TCR beta chain is from a study of neurological immune-mediated disorders. There are many counts of this clonotype. The target antigen is unknown. The V and J ends lost 3 bases and 5 bases, in that order; junction bases with no gene match: 4. There are 14 residues in the CDR3. Germline assignment: CDR1 SGHAT and CDR2 FQNNGV. Every sequencing run drew on 15-18 subjects and yielded over 200 million TCR-beta sequences. Using its own MiXCR run on the 5' RACE reads, TCRdb lists one record per CDR3 protein. The sample has tens of thousands of distinct CDR3 sequences, 9% to 12% seen once. It was blood bank volunteers in Maryland, USA who made up the healthy controls. The unsorted libraries originated from 2 million PBMCs that had been stored at -80 C. Findings and limits, study-wide: Multiple sclerosis was found to have the least TCR clonal expansion, below healthy controls, and HTLV-1-associated myelopathy the most.

The clonotype originates from a man between 40 and 49 years old in good health. The chain employs TRBV11-2 and TRBJ2-5; 9 nucleotides match TRBD2. The specimen sequenced was PBMCs. The CDR3 reads CASSFTSGGETQYF. Here the CDR3 DNA reads TGTGCCAGCAGCTTTACCAGCGGGGGGGAGACCCAGTACTTC.